What follows are 9 T cell receptor beta chains derived from one specimen sequenced in a study of cytomegalovirus exposure and HLA in healthy donors (dated by TCRdb to 2016 to 2017). The receptor library was made with the immunoSEQ multiplex PCR assay. For the multiplex PCR, a mixture combining 60 forward primers for TCR Vbeta segments and 13 reverse primers for TCR Jbeta segments was used. Sourced from immuneACCESS, this table was stored by TCRdb with only in-frame sequences that have V and J called. A share of the clones is absent; for the studies checked, an unresolved V gene accounts for under half, and the remainder has no known explanation. Present in this sample are fewer than 250,000 clones, more than 70% of which were seen just once. About 4.4% of the sample lies in the top ten. What was sequenced was PBMCs. These TCRs come from a man aged 30 to 39 in good health and CMV-seropositive.

This chain joins TRBV28 and TRBJ2-3; D is unclear. V lost 7 bases, J lost 6 bases, and 11 bases lay in between. In germline, CDR1 is MDHEN, CDR2 SYDVKM. The CDR3 is made up of 12 amino acids. The CDR3 bases are TGTGCCAGCACCCAGTCCCTGGATACGCAGTATTTT. It is translated as CASTQSLDTQYF.

This clone was seen just once. CDR3 in amino acids: CASSRTTSGANVLTF. In DNA, the CDR3 is TGTGCCAGCAGCCGAACTACCTCTGGGGCCAACGTCCTGACTTTC. V is TRBV11-2 and J is TRBJ2-6; D is unresolved. CDR3 length: 15 residues. Trimming pared 5 bases from V and 0 bases from J, leaving 8 bases between. Germline-derived CDR1 and CDR2 are SGHAT and FQNNGV.

Regarding this clone: In this CDR3 the conserved last residue, phenylalanine or tryptophan, is missing, so a read error is likely. The chain uses TRBV6-5 and TRBJ1-1; 8 nucleotides line up with TRBD1. The CDR3 has 15 residues. After removal of 6 bases from V and 0 bases from J, the junction contained 6 bases not matched to a gene. CDR1 and CDR2 from the germline V gene are MNHEY and SVGAGI. The CDR3 sequence is CASRPQGDMNTEAFL. The CDR3 nucleotides are TGTGCCAGCAGGCCACAGGGGGACATGAACACTGAAGCTTTCCTT.

The chain joins TRBV5-1 to TRBJ2-2; 8 bases align to TRBD1. CDR3 size: 15 residues. The germline CDR1 and CDR2 sequences are SGHRS and YFSETQ. V lost 4 bases and J lost 7; bases outside the gene matches: 9. The CDR3 here is CASSLTGQVIGELFF. In DNA form, the CDR3 reads TGCGCCAGCAGCCTGACGGGACAGGTGATCGGGGAGCTGTTTTTT.

The chain uses TRBV9 and TRBJ2-2, with a possible D match to TRBD2 (5 bases). The germline V gene encodes CDR1 SGDLS and CDR2 YYNGEE. V dropped 0 bases and J dropped 5 bases, with 11 bases sitting between them. The CDR3 consists of 15 residues. CDR3 loop: CASSVEGEITGELFF. DNA of the CDR3: TGTGCCAGCAGCGTAGAGGGAGAGATTACCGGGGAGCTGTTTTTT.

The chain has TRBV7-9 and TRBJ1-2; 7 bases fit TRBD1. CDR3 size: 14 residues. Germline V gives CDR1 SEHNR, CDR2 FQNEAQ (reference sequence). The trim removed 4 bases at V and 8 bases at J, leaving 10 bases unmatched. CDR3 loop: CASSSTGQVGGYTF. The CDR3 region has the DNA TGTGCCAGCAGCTCGACCGGACAGGTCGGGGGCTACACCTTC.

The CDR3 DNA sequence: TGTGCCAGCAGCTTGTTCCCCGACAGGGAACTTGGCTACACCTTC. This gives the protein CASSLFPDRELGYTF. This chain links TRBV5-4 with TRBJ1-2; TRBD1 agrees at 7 bases. The CDR3 is 15 amino acids. Germline V CDR1 and CDR2: SGHNT, YYREEE (reference sequence). V lost 1 base and J lost 7; bases outside the gene matches: 10. Using reference TRBV5-4 and TRBJ1-2 for the parts outside the CDR3, the full variable domain is ETGVTQSPTHLIKTRGQQVTLRCSSQSGHNTVSWYQQALGQGPQFIFQYYREEENGRGNFPPRFSGLQFPNYSSELNVNALELDDSALYLCASSLFPDRELGYTFGSGTRLTVV.

V is TRBV7-3 and J is TRBJ2-1, with D perhaps TRBD2 (7 bases). V was clipped by 6 bases and J by 1 base, with 10 bases between them. CDR1 and CDR2 from the germline V gene are SGHTA and FQGTGA. The CDR3 runs to 14 residues. The CDR3 DNA sequence: TGTGCCAGCAGGGGAGGGGGATCCTACAATGAGCAGTTCTTC. Translating gives CASRGGGSYNEQFF.

The rearrangement joins TRBV27 to TRBJ2-5; 7 nucleotides line up with TRBD2. The trim removed 5 bases at V and 7 bases at J, leaving 16 bases unmatched. CDR3 length equals 16 residues. Germline V gene lookup returns CDR1 MNHEY and CDR2 SMNVEV (reference sequence). CDR3 coding DNA: TGTGCCAGCAGTCCAGCCCGGGACCACGGCGGGGGGACCCAGTACTTC. Translating it yields CASSPARDHGGGTQYF.